A selection of T cell receptor beta chains follows, all from one sample in a study of cytomegalovirus exposure and HLA in healthy donors. Assay: immunoSEQ multiplex PCR; the TCRdb copy retains only in-frame clones and omits some. This table holds about 200,000 clones, roughly 90% found once. Sequenced input: PBMCs. These receptors originate from a woman aged 30 to 39 in good health and CMV-seronegative. The CDR3 runs from the conserved cysteine through the conserved F or W. Fields, in order: clone size, J gene, CDR3 length, V gene, D gene, CDR3 protein, CDR3 DNA. D genes are given only for firm matches. A row's size may be missing; if present it is once, few, many or a size class.

clone_size: -
j_call: TRBJ2-7
cdr3_length: 14
v_call: TRBV7-6
d_call: TRBD1
cdr3_aa: CASSLQGVTYEQYF
cdr3_nt: TGTGCCAGCAGCTTACAGGGGGTAACCTACGAGCAGTACTTC

clone_size: -
j_call: TRBJ2-1
cdr3_length: 14
v_call: TRBV11-1
d_call: TRBD1
cdr3_aa: CASSLGQGYNEQFF
cdr3_nt: TGTGCCAGCAGCCTCGGACAGGGCTACAATGAGCAGTTCTTC

clone_size: -
j_call: TRBJ2-1
cdr3_length: 12
v_call: TRBV7-9
d_call: TRBD1
cdr3_aa: CASRRGLNEQFF
cdr3_nt: TGTGCCAGCCGTAGGGGGCTCAATGAGCAGTTCTTC

clone_size: once
j_call: TRBJ2-3
cdr3_length: 13
v_call: TRBV30
d_call: -
cdr3_aa: CAWSLGPTDTQYF
cdr3_nt: TGTGCCTGGAGCTTGGGGCCGACAGATACGCAGTATTTT

clone_size: -
j_call: TRBJ2-1
cdr3_length: 16
v_call: TRBV6-6
d_call: TRBD2
cdr3_aa: CASSRALAGGDNEQFF
cdr3_nt: TGTGCCAGCAGTCGTGCACTAGCGGGAGGGGACAATGAGCAGTTCTTC

clone_size: -
j_call: TRBJ2-3
cdr3_length: 14
v_call: TRBV19
d_call: -
cdr3_aa: CASTPMGLTDTQYF
cdr3_nt: TGTGCCAGTACCCCAATGGGACTTACAGATACGCAGTATTTT

clone_size: -
j_call: TRBJ2-3
cdr3_length: 14
v_call: TRBV30
d_call: TRBD2
cdr3_aa: CAWSVRGGADTQYF
cdr3_nt: TGTGCCTGGAGTGTACGGGGGGGGGCCGATACGCAGTATTTT

clone_size: -
j_call: TRBJ2-5
cdr3_length: 16
v_call: TRBV6-5
d_call: TRBD2
cdr3_aa: CASSYSVAGDQETQYF
cdr3_nt: TGTGCCAGCAGTTACTCAGTAGCGGGGGACCAAGAGACCCAGTACTTC

clone_size: once
j_call: TRBJ1-2
cdr3_length: 11
v_call: TRBV20-1
d_call: -
cdr3_aa: CSARDRSGYTF
cdr3_nt: TGCAGTGCTAGAGATCGTAGCGGCTACACCTTC

clone_size: -
j_call: TRBJ1-5
cdr3_length: 12
v_call: TRBV29-1
d_call: -
cdr3_aa: CSVGGRTEPQHF
cdr3_nt: TGCAGCGTTGGAGGCAGAACGGAACCCCAGCATTTT

clone_size: few
j_call: TRBJ1-1
cdr3_length: 18
v_call: TRBV5-6
d_call: TRBD1
cdr3_aa: CASSFSWGTGYPNTEAFF
cdr3_nt: TGTGCCAGCAGTTTTTCCTGGGGGACAGGTTACCCGAACACTGAAGCTTTCTTT

clone_size: once
j_call: TRBJ1-1
cdr3_length: 16
v_call: TRBV5-1
d_call: TRBD1
cdr3_aa: CASSITGVRTNTEAFF
cdr3_nt: TGCGCCAGCAGCATCACAGGGGTTAGGACGAACACTGAAGCTTTCTTT

clone_size: -
j_call: TRBJ1-5
cdr3_length: 14
v_call: TRBV28
d_call: -
cdr3_aa: CASSYGQSNQPQHF
cdr3_nt: TGTGCCAGCAGTTATGGACAGAGCAATCAGCCCCAGCATTTT

clone_size: -
j_call: TRBJ2-7
cdr3_length: 15
v_call: TRBV4-1
d_call: TRBD2
cdr3_aa: CASSRLDRGDYEQYF
cdr3_nt: TGCGCCAGCAGCCGCCTGGACCGGGGGGACTACGAGCAGTACTTC

clone_size: once
j_call: TRBJ1-1
cdr3_length: 13
v_call: TRBV27
d_call: -
cdr3_aa: CASSAGPNTEAFF
cdr3_nt: TGTGCCAGCAGTGCGGGACCGAACACTGAAGCTTTCTTT

clone_size: -
j_call: TRBJ2-5
cdr3_length: 16
v_call: TRBV27
d_call: TRBD1
cdr3_aa: CASSLFSNRGQGEQYF
cdr3_nt: TGTGCCAGCAGTCTATTTTCTAACAGGGGGCAAGGAGAGCAGTACTTC

clone_size: -
j_call: TRBJ2-3
cdr3_length: 14
v_call: TRBV28
d_call: TRBD2
cdr3_aa: CASSLFPAGGTQYF
cdr3_nt: TGTGCCAGCAGTTTATTCCCCGCGGGGGGTACGCAGTATTTT

clone_size: -
j_call: TRBJ1-2
cdr3_length: 13
v_call: TRBV9
d_call: -
cdr3_aa: CASSVGLGEGYTF
cdr3_nt: TGTGCCAGCAGCGTAGGACTTGGTGAGGGCTACACCTTC

clone_size: -
j_call: TRBJ1-1
cdr3_length: 12
v_call: TRBV5-4
d_call: -
cdr3_aa: CASSSETGAAFF
cdr3_nt: TGTGCCAGCAGCTCCGAGACAGGAGCAGCTTTCTTT

clone_size: -
j_call: TRBJ2-3
cdr3_length: 17
v_call: TRBV7-8
d_call: TRBD2
cdr3_aa: CASSGGTSGSRTDTQYF
cdr3_nt: TGTGCCAGCAGCGGTGGGACTAGCGGGAGTCGAACAGATACGCAGTATTTT

clone_size: -
j_call: TRBJ2-2
cdr3_length: 16
v_call: TRBV7-6
d_call: TRBD2
cdr3_aa: CASSLEAGGWTGELFF
cdr3_nt: TGTGCCAGCAGCTTAGAAGCGGGAGGATGGACCGGGGAGCTGTTTTTT

clone_size: -
j_call: TRBJ1-3
cdr3_length: 16
v_call: TRBV28
d_call: -
cdr3_aa: CASSSNLRSSGNTIYF
cdr3_nt: TGTGCCAGCAGTTCGAATCTCAGGTCCTCTGGAAACACCATATATTTT

clone_size: -
j_call: TRBJ2-1
cdr3_length: 17
v_call: TRBV5-6
d_call: -
cdr3_aa: CASSRRLETLSYNEQFF
cdr3_nt: TGTGCCAGCAGCCGGCGACTAGAGACGCTCTCCTACAATGAGCAGTTCTTC

clone_size: -
j_call: TRBJ2-1
cdr3_length: 14
v_call: TRBV13
d_call: TRBD2
cdr3_aa: CASSLDLGGVEQFF
cdr3_nt: TGTGCCAGCAGCTTAGACCTCGGGGGGGTTGAGCAGTTCTTC

clone_size: once
j_call: TRBJ2-7
cdr3_length: 15
v_call: TRBV2
d_call: -
cdr3_aa: CASSPGGDLSYEQYF
cdr3_nt: TGTGCCAGCAGTCCCGGCGGGGACCTCTCCTACGAGCAGTACTTC

clone_size: -
j_call: TRBJ1-5
cdr3_length: 14
v_call: TRBV28
d_call: -
cdr3_aa: CGAGSSYSNQPQHF
cdr3_nt: TGTGGGGCCGGATCCTCTTATAGCAATCAGCCCCAGCATTTT

clone_size: -
j_call: TRBJ2-5
cdr3_length: 17
v_call: TRBV2
d_call: TRBD2
cdr3_aa: CASNKKGLAGERETQYF
cdr3_nt: TGTGCCAGCAACAAGAAGGGACTAGCGGGCGAAAGGGAGACCCAGTACTTC

clone_size: -
j_call: TRBJ2-7
cdr3_length: 15
v_call: TRBV11-3
d_call: -
cdr3_aa: CASSRDSLSSYEQYF
cdr3_nt: TGTGCCAGCAGCAGGGACTCCCTGAGCTCCTACGAGCAGTACTTC

clone_size: -
j_call: TRBJ1-1
cdr3_length: 13
v_call: TRBV27
d_call: -
cdr3_aa: CASSFQGGTEAFF
cdr3_nt: TGTGCCAGCAGTTTTCAGGGTGGAACTGAAGCTTTCTTT

clone_size: -
j_call: TRBJ2-3
cdr3_length: 18
v_call: TRBV5-1
d_call: TRBD2
cdr3_aa: CASSLADNSGGYRDTQYF
cdr3_nt: TGCGCCAGCAGCTTGGCCGATAATAGCGGGGGGTACCGGGATACGCAGTATTTT

clone_size: -
j_call: TRBJ2-1
cdr3_length: 15
v_call: TRBV27
d_call: TRBD1
cdr3_aa: CASSTDRVWYNEQFF
cdr3_nt: TGTGCCAGCAGCACGGACAGGGTGTGGTACAATGAGCAGTTCTTC